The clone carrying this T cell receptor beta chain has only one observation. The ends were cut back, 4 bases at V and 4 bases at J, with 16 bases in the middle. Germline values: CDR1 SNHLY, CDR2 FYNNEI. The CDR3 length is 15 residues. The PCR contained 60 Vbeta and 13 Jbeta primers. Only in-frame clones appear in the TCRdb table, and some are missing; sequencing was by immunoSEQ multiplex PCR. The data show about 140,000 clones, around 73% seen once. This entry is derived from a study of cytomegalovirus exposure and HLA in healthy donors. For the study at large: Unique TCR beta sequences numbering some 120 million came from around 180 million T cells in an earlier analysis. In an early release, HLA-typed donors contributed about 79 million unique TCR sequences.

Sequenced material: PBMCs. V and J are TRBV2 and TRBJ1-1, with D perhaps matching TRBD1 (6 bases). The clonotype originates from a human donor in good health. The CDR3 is CASSVAGASGTEAFF. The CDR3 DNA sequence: TGTGCCAGCAGTGTAGCGGGGGCCTCGGGCACTGAAGCTTTCTTT. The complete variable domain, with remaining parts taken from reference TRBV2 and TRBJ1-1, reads EPEVTQTPSHQVTQMGQEVILRCVPISNHLYFYWYRQILGQKVEFLVSFYNNEISEKSEIFDDQFSVERPDGSNFTLKIRSTKLEDSAMYFCASSVAGASGTEAFFGQGTRLTVV.